The clone carrying this T cell receptor (beta chain) was seen repeatedly, ten times or more. Its antigen is unidentified. CDR1 is MDHEN, CDR2 SYDVKM, per germline. The CDR3 has 17 residues. V lost 1 base, J lost 7 bases, and 17 bases lay in between. This record comes from a study of breast tumors, draining lymph nodes, adjacent tissues. Study-wide results and caveats: Compared with lymph nodes, tumors were less diverse; compared with nontumor tissue, more.

One entry per CDR3 protein results from TCRdb running MiXCR on the multiplex PCR reads. The sample records roughly 110,000 distinct CDR3 sequences, under 40% being singletons. Breast cancer patients provided tissue from their axillary draining lymph nodes. Source material: axillary lymph node tissue. This clonotype originated in a female donor with breast cancer. Some clones in this sample may be carry-over from other donors' samples. The chain combines TRBV28 with TRBJ1-6; D not resolved. CDR3 DNA sequence: TGTGCCAGCAGTTTATTCAGGACGGCTGTTAGAAATTCACCCCTCCACTTT. It encodes CASSLFRTAVRNSPLHF.